These 8 T cell receptor beta chains came from one sample sequenced in a study of cytomegalovirus exposure and HLA in healthy donors. The PCR had 60 Vbeta and 13 Jbeta primers. Sequencing was performed with immunoSEQ multiplex PCR; in TCRdb, only in-frame clones are kept and a portion is missing. The repertoire shows around 76,000 clones; the top ten hold 0.83%. Material for sequencing was PBMCs. Source of these receptors: a boy younger than 18 in good health and CMV-seronegative.

The J gene is TRBJ1-2, the V gene TRBV6-1, with D hard to call. V dropped 2 bases and J dropped 7 bases, with 11 bases sitting between them. Germline assignment: CDR1 MNHNS and CDR2 SASEGT. The CDR3 extends over 13 amino acids. The CDR3 coding sequence is TGTGCCAGCAGTGAATCTGGTCAGTTTGGCTACACCTTC. It yields the protein CASSESGQFGYTF.

The genes are TRBV29-1 and TRBJ2-1; D not certain. The CDR3 covers 13 residues. Per the germline V gene, CDR1 is SQVTM and CDR2 is ANQGSEA. V lost 4 bases, J lost 4 bases, and 11 bases lay in between. The CDR3 DNA reads TGCAGCGTTGGAGGCCTCCGGTACAATGAGCAGTTCTTC. Translation gives CSVGGLRYNEQFF.

The chain uses TRBV30 and TRBJ1-1, with D maybe TRBD1 (5 bases). The CDR3 consists of 13 residues. Germline CDR1 GTSNPN, CDR2 SVGIG (reference sequence). Trimming cost V 0 bases and J 6 bases, with 11 bases left between them. CDR3 sequence: CAWSVRSTAEAFF. CDR3 DNA: TGTGCCTGGAGTGTCCGCTCGACAGCTGAAGCTTTCTTT.

The rearrangement uses TRBV7-9 and TRBJ2-7; D gene uncertain. Germline V lookup: CDR1 SEHNR, CDR2 FQNEAQ (reference sequence). The CDR3 consists of 13 residues. V was pared by 3 bases and J by 5 bases, with 11 bases between. In nucleotides, the CDR3 is TGTGCCAGCAGCTTTCCTATTACGAACGAGCAGTACTTC. Its translation is CASSFPITNEQYF.

The chain combines TRBV6-1 with TRBJ1-1; TRBD1 matches at 8 bases. The CDR3 spans 15 residues. CDR1 is MNHNS and CDR2 is SASEGT in the germline V gene. Trimming removed 4 bases from V and 5 bases from J; junction bases left unmatched: 9. CDR3 region: CASSGGQGRGTEAFF. The CDR3 DNA is TGTGCCAGCAGTGGCGGACAGGGAAGGGGGACTGAAGCTTTCTTT.

The chain combines TRBV9 with TRBJ2-2, with TRBD2 as a possible D gene (6 bases). Per germline, CDR1 SGDLS and CDR2 YYNGEE. Trimming cost V 2 bases and J 7 bases, with 12 bases left between them. This CDR3 region has 14 residues. The CDR3 reads CASSVGGVGGELFF. CDR3 DNA sequence: TGTGCCAGCAGCGTTGGAGGGGTCGGCGGGGAGCTGTTTTTT.

CDR3: CASSSSTGPATNEKLFF. CDR3 DNA sequence: TGCGCCAGCAGCTCTTCGACAGGGCCGGCAACTAATGAAAAACTGTTTTTT. The rearrangement uses TRBV5-1 and TRBJ1-4, with 7 bases lining up with TRBD1. CDR1 is SGHRS, CDR2 YFSETQ, per germline. The J segment lost 0 bases and the V segment lost 3 bases, leaving 8 bases of the junction unmatched. The CDR3 has 17 amino acids.

V is TRBV6-5 and J is TRBJ2-3, with D maybe TRBD2 (5 bases). V was cut by 3 bases and J by 3 bases, with 13 bases left in between. CDR1 and CDR2 (germline): MNHEY, SVGAGI. CDR3 length equals 15 residues. The DNA for the CDR3 is TGTGCCAGCAGTTATAGAGGGTCGAGAACAGATACGCAGTATTTT. Translation: CASSYRGSRTDTQYF.